These 5 T cell receptor beta chains originate from one sample sequenced in a study of blood T cell repertoires in COVID-19. The assay was immunoSEQ multiplex PCR, and TCRdb's table has in-frame clones only and misses some. The table records hundreds of thousands of clones, 80% to 90% of them present only once. Sequenced input: PBMCs or T cells enriched from blood (not recorded which). The receptors stem from a young man who had recovered from COVID-19.

The chain uses TRBV7-9 and TRBJ1-1; D is unresolved. V was cut by 8 bases and J by 1 base, with 17 bases left in between. The CDR3 spans 15 residues. CDR1 is SEHNR and CDR2 is FQNEAQ in the germline V gene (reference sequence). In nucleotides, the CDR3 is TGTGCCAGCTACGAAAACACGCAGAAGAACACTGAAGCTTTCTTT. Protein: CASYENTQKNTEAFF.

The chain carries TRBV10-3 and TRBJ1-4, with 11 bases fitting TRBD1. This CDR3 spans 16 amino acids. The ends lost 4 bases at V and 7 bases at J; junction bases unmatched: 8. Germline V lookup: CDR1 ENHRY, CDR2 SYGVKD. The CDR3 DNA reads as TGTGCCATCAGTGGGACAGGGGGCGCATCCCCTGAAAAACTGTTTTTT. Amino acid sequence: CAISGTGGASPEKLFF.

The rearrangement links TRBV11-2 to TRBJ2-4, with 11 bases lining up with TRBD2. The junction had 9 bases not matched to a gene; V was cut back by 5 bases and J by 6 bases. There are 16 residues in the CDR3. The germline CDR1 and CDR2 sequences are SGHAT and FQNNGV. The CDR3 is CASSIISGRAGNIQYF. The CDR3 DNA reads TGTGCCAGCAGCATCATTAGCGGGAGGGCCGGAAACATTCAGTACTTC.

The V and J genes are TRBV18 and TRBJ1-2, with 7 bases that match TRBD1. The trim removed 6 bases at V and 7 bases at J, leaving 5 bases unmatched. CDR1 is KGHSH, CDR2 LQKENI, per germline. The CDR3 is 12 amino acids. The CDR3 DNA reads as TGTGCCAGCTCGCCAGGGACAGCTGGCTACACCTTC. This sequence encodes CASSPGTAGYTF.

The chain is built from TRBV12-5 and TRBJ2-1; 7 bases map to TRBD1. Trimming removed 1 base from V and 5 bases from J; junction bases left unmatched: 5. The CDR3 spans 15 residues. Germline V gives CDR1 LGHNT, CDR2 FRNRAP. In DNA, the CDR3 is TGTGCTAGTGGTTTGGGACAGGGAAATAACAATGAGCAGTTCTTC. As protein: CASGLGQGNNNEQFF.